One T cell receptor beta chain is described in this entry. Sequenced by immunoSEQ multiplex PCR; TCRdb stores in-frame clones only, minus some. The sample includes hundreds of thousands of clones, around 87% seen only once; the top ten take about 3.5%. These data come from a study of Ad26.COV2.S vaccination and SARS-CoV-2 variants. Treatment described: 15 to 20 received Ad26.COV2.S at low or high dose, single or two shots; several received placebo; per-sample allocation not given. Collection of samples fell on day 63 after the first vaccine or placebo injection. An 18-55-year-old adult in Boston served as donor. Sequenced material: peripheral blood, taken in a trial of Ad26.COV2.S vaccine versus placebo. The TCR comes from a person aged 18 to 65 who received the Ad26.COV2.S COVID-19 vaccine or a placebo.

The CDR3 bases are TGCGCCAGCAGACCAACAAGGGCGCAAGAGACCCAGTACTTC. Translated: CASRPTRAQETQYF. The chain links TRBV5-1 to TRBJ2-5, with D unresolved. The germline V gene has CDR1 SGHRS and CDR2 YFSETQ. The CDR3 extends over 14 amino acids. Trimming pared 5 bases from V and 2 bases from J, leaving 13 bases between. The variable domain in full, completed from reference TRBV5-1 and TRBJ2-5, reads KAGVTQTPRYLIKTRGQQVTLSCSPISGHRSVSWYQQTPGQGLQFLFEYFSETQRNKGNFPGRFSGRQFSNSRSEMNVSTLELGDSALYLCASRPTRAQETQYFGPGTRLLVL.